Reported below is one TCR beta chain. The sample comes from a study of tumor-infiltrating lymphocytes in localized non-small cell lung cancer. Background on the study: The cohort mixed smokers and never-smokers, several histologies, and some post-neoadjuvant-chemotherapy samples. Resected tumor was paired with non-adjacent uninvolved lung from the same patient.

The protocol was immunoSEQ multiplex PCR, while the TCRdb copy is restricted to in-frame clones and leaves out a portion. This table holds 7,000 or so clones, approximately 71% found once. From germline, CDR1 is SGHRS and CDR2 YFSETQ. V was trimmed by 0 bases and J by 1 base, leaving 16 bases between them. The CDR3 has 17 residues. The sequence came from a human donor with non-small cell lung cancer. Sequencing was performed on lung tumor tissue. The chain uses TRBV5-1 and TRBJ2-5; tentative D call: TRBD1 (6 bases). The CDR3 DNA is TGCGCCAGCAGCTTGGCCCCTCAGGGGTTGCTCCAAGAGACCCAGTACTTC. It is translated as CASSLAPQGLLQETQYF. The entire variable domain, with the rest obtained from reference TRBV5-1 and TRBJ2-5, is as follows: KAGVTQTPRYLIKTRGQQVTLSCSPISGHRSVSWYQQTPGQGLQFLFEYFSETQRNKGNFPGRFSGRQFSNSRSEMNVSTLELGDSALYLCASSLAPQGLLQETQYFGPGTRLLVL.